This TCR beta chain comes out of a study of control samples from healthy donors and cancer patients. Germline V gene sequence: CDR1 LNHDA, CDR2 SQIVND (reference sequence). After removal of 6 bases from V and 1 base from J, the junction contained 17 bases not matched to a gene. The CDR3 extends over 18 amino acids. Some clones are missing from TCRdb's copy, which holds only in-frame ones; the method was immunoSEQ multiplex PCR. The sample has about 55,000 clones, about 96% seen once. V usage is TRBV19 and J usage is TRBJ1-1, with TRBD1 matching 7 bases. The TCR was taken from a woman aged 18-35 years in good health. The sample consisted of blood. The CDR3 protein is CASSGGTEEVRKNTEAFF. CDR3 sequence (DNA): TGTGCCAGTAGCGGGGGGACAGAAGAAGTTAGAAAGAACACTGAAGCTTTCTTT.